This paragraph reports one T cell receptor (beta chain). Sequencing was performed with immunoSEQ multiplex PCR; in TCRdb, only in-frame clones are kept and a portion is missing. The profile shows some 790,000 clones, around 70% of them singletons. The sample originates from a study of shared clonotypes between healthy human individuals. The trim removed 1 base at V and 4 bases at J, leaving 6 bases unmatched. The CDR3 has 16 amino acids. Germline CDR1 reads MGHRA; CDR2 reads YSYEKL. All donors qualified as healthy HIV-negative adults and had experienced no recent acute infections or vaccinations. The sequencing input was memory CD4+ T cells sorted from blood. Subset of the sample: CD45RA-negative fraction. This sequence was found in a woman between 25 and 40 years old in good health. V usage is TRBV4-1 and J usage is TRBJ2-5, with 10 bases lining up with TRBD2. DNA for the CDR3: TGCGCCAGCAGCCAAGCTGGTAGCGGGAGGTCAGAGACCCAGTACTTC. It codes for CASSQAGSGRSETQYF.